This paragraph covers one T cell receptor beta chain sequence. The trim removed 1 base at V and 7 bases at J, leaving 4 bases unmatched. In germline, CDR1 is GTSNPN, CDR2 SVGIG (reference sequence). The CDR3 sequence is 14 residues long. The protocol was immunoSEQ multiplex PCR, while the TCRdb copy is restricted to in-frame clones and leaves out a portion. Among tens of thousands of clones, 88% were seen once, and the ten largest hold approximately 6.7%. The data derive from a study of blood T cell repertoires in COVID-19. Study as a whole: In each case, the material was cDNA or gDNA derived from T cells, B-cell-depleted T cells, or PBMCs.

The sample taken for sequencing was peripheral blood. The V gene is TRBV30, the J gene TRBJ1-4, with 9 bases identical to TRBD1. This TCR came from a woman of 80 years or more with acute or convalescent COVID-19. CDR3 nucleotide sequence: TGTGCCTGGAGTGGCGGGACAGGGACTGAAAAACTGTTTTTT. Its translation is CAWSGGTGTEKLFF.